One sample yielded the 26 T cell receptor beta chains listed below, sequenced in a study of blood T cell repertoires in COVID-19. TCRdb's copy holds only in-frame clones and misses some; the assay was immunoSEQ multiplex PCR. The table includes about 120,000 clones, about four fifths detected once. The sample consisted of peripheral blood. Receptors originate from a man aged 70-80 years with acute or convalescent COVID-19.

The chain joins TRBV25-1 to TRBJ1-5; no clear D. The germline V and J ends were trimmed by 2 bases and 6 bases, with 14 bases remaining between them. CDR3 size: 15 residues. CDR1 and CDR2 from the germline V gene are MGHDK and SYGVNS. In nucleotides, the CDR3 is TGTGCCAGCAGTGAAGCCGGGAGACAAGGTCAGCCCCAGCATTTT. This gives the protein CASSEAGRQGQPQHF.

The chain couples TRBV5-1 to TRBJ1-3; TRBD1 might be the D (6 bases). The CDR3 runs to 16 residues. Trimming took 4 bases from V and 0 from J, leaving 14 bases between them. CDR1 is SGHRS and CDR2 is YFSETQ in the germline V gene. The CDR3 protein is CASSPGTPDSGNTIYF. CDR3 nucleotide sequence: TGCGCCAGCAGCCCCGGGACACCCGACTCTGGAAACACCATATATTTT.

The chain uses TRBV5-8 and TRBJ1-2; D is possibly TRBD1 (5 bases). The CDR3 runs to 17 residues. Germline loops: CDR1 SGHTS, CDR2 YDEGEE. The ends were cut back, 3 bases at V and 4 bases at J, with 22 bases in the middle. The DNA for the CDR3 is TGTGCCAGCAGCTACGACCCAGCGGGGCCCAGCCCCTATGGCTACACCTTC. As protein: CASSYDPAGPSPYGYTF.

This clone turned up a few times. The chain employs TRBV7-9 and TRBJ2-5; 8 bases line up with TRBD1. J gave up 5 bases and V 5 bases, and 10 bases lay outside the gene matches. Per germline, CDR1 SEHNR and CDR2 FQNEAQ (reference sequence). This CDR3 has 15 residues. CDR3 region: CASSRGQGSSETQYF. The CDR3 DNA sequence: TGTGCCAGCAGCCGCGGACAGGGAAGTTCTGAGACCCAGTACTTC.

The gene calls are TRBV12-3 or TRBV12-4 and TRBJ1-4; D gene ambiguous. V lost 2 bases to trimming and J lost 8 bases, with 9 bases between them. The CDR3 is 13 residues long. As DNA, the CDR3 is TGTGCCAGCAGTTTATTGGTGCGAGAAAAACTGTTTTTT. It encodes CASSLLVREKLFF.

This clone has more than one count but fewer than ten. The V gene is TRBV11-3, the J gene TRBJ1-1; D perhaps matches TRBD1 (6 bases). CDR3 length: 14 residues. Trimming pared 4 bases from V and 0 bases from J, leaving 9 bases between. CDR1 and CDR2 from the germline V gene are SGHNT and YENEEA. The DNA for the CDR3 is TGTGCCAGCAGCTCGGGACATATGAACACTGAAGCTTTCTTT. The encoded protein is CASSSGHMNTEAFF.

This clone was picked up one time. V and J are TRBV6-6 and TRBJ2-2, with TRBD1 identical over 7 bases. The CDR3 runs 15 residues. V dropped 7 bases and J dropped 3; count of bases not matched to a gene: 8. Germline loops: CDR1 MNHNY, CDR2 SVGAGI (reference sequence). The CDR3 loop is CASTPTGMDTGELFF. The CDR3 nucleotides read TGTGCCAGCACTCCGACAGGGATGGACACCGGGGAGCTGTTTTTT.

The chain has TRBV10-3 and TRBJ1-1, with D possibly matching TRBD1 (5 bases). The germline V and J ends were trimmed by 8 bases and 3 bases, with 16 bases remaining between them. CDR3 size: 14 residues. Germline V lookup: CDR1 ENHRY, CDR2 SYGVKD. In DNA, the CDR3 is TGTGCCATCGCGGGATCACGAGGGGACACTGAAGCTTTCTTT. Translated: CAIAGSRGDTEAFF.

The chain uses TRBV4-2 and TRBJ1-3; the D is unclear. CDR3 length: 16 residues. CDR1 and CDR2 from the germline V gene are LGHNA and YNFKEQ. The V and J ends lost 3 bases and 0 bases respectively, with 12 bases between them. For the CDR3, the DNA is TGTGCCAGCAGCCATCCCGACACCAGCTCTGGAAACACCATATATTTT. It codes for CASSHPDTSSGNTIYF.

This clone was picked up one time. V usage is TRBV6-5 and J usage is TRBJ1-5, with TRBD1 matching 12 bases. The trim removed 2 bases at V and 5 bases at J, leaving 4 bases unmatched. The CDR3 contains 16 residues. CDR1 and CDR2 from the germline V gene are MNHEY and SVGAGI. CDR3 DNA sequence: TGTGCCAGCAGTTACGGGACAGGGGGCGAGGATCAGCCCCAGCATTTT. Translated: CASSYGTGGEDQPQHF.

This sequence joins TRBV5-6 and TRBJ2-1, with TRBD2 matching 12 bases. Looked up from germline, CDR1 is SGHDT and CDR2 is YYEEEE. The CDR3 is 16 amino acids. V shed 3 bases, J shed 1 base, and the junction held 2 bases outside the gene matches. The CDR3 DNA follows: TGTGCCAGCAGCTCCGGACTAGCGGGGTCCTACAATGAGCAGTTCTTC. Translating gives CASSSGLAGSYNEQFF. The variable domain in full, completed from reference TRBV5-6 and TRBJ2-1, reads DAGVTQSPTHLIKTRGQQVTLRCSPKSGHDTVSWYQQALGQGPQFIFQYYEEEERQRGNFPDRFSGHQFPNYSSELNVNALLLGDSALYLCASSSGLAGSYNEQFFGPGTRLTVL.

The J gene is TRBJ2-7, the V gene TRBV7-9, with TRBD1 matching over 8 bases. The CDR3 loop spans 14 amino acids. V gave up 2 bases and J gave up 2 bases; unmatched junction bases: 2. CDR1 and CDR2 (germline): SEHNR, FQNEAQ (reference sequence). CDR3 nucleotides: TGTGCCAGCAGCTTACCGGACAGGGCCTACGAGCAGTACTTC. The encoded protein is CASSLPDRAYEQYF.

Written as DNA, the CDR3 is TGCGCCAGCAGCCAAGAGCCTGGGACAGGGGGAGGGGAGCTGTTTTTT. Translation gives CASSQEPGTGGGELFF. The gene calls are TRBV4-3 and TRBJ2-2; 11 bases are a match to TRBD1. Germline CDR1 is LGHNA and CDR2 is YSLEER. This CDR3 is 16 amino acids long. V lost 0 bases to trimming and J lost 8 bases; unmatched junction nucleotides: 5.

The J gene is TRBJ1-2, the V gene TRBV5-4; TRBD1 agrees at 9 bases. CDR3 length equals 14 residues. Germline CDR1 reads SGHNT; CDR2 reads YYREEE (reference sequence). V lost 3 bases and J lost 4; bases outside the gene matches: 4. In DNA form, the CDR3 reads TGTGCCAGCAGCTCCCCGGGACAGGGCTATGGCTACACCTTC. Amino acid sequence: CASSSPGQGYGYTF.

The gene calls are TRBV7-3 and TRBJ2-7; perhaps TRBD2 as D (7 bases). Germline V gene lookup returns CDR1 SGHTA and CDR2 FQGTGA. V lost 5 bases, J lost 7 bases, and 18 bases lay in between. The CDR3 sequence is 14 residues long. Here the CDR3 reads CASSQKAGAGEQYF. Here the CDR3 DNA reads TGTGCCAGCAGCCAAAAGGCGGGGGCGGGAGAGCAGTACTTC.

The chain is built from TRBV10-1 and TRBJ2-7; D is unresolved. The CDR3 spans 14 residues. Germline-derived CDR1 and CDR2 are WNHNN and SYGVQD (reference sequence). V lost 5 bases and J 3 bases, leaving 14 bases between the germline ends. The CDR3 region has the DNA TGCGCCAGCAGTATGACACAAAGCTGCTACGAGCAGTACTTC. As protein: CASSMTQSCYEQYF.

This clone was counted a few times. The CDR3 here is CASSLVSGGGQPQHF. In DNA form, the CDR3 reads TGTGCCAGCAGCTTGGTCTCAGGGGGCGGTCAGCCCCAGCATTTT. The chain couples TRBV5-6 to TRBJ1-5; 8 bases are a match to TRBD1. Germline values: CDR1 SGHDT, CDR2 YYEEEE. Germline trimming cut 0 bases from V and 6 bases from J; bases unmatched to any gene: 5. CDR3 length: 15 residues.

The chain recombines TRBV5-6 with TRBJ2-7, with 11 bases matching TRBD2. CDR3 length equals 15 residues. V shed 4 bases and J 7 bases; nucleotides not matched to a gene: 10. CDR1 is SGHDT, CDR2 YYEEEE, per germline. In nucleotides, the CDR3 is TGTGCCAGCAGCCCCCGACTAGCGGGGATCGGGGAGCAGTACTTC. It specifies CASSPRLAGIGEQYF.

CDR3 residues: CSVERSTAYGYTF. The DNA of the CDR3 is TGCAGCGTTGAAAGGTCTACAGCCTATGGCTACACCTTC. The chain uses TRBV29-1 and TRBJ1-2; the D is unclear. V was shortened by 2 bases and J by 4 bases, with 11 bases between the two germline ends. The germline V gene has CDR1 SQVTM and CDR2 ANQGSEA. The CDR3 runs 13 residues.

The J gene is TRBJ2-5, the V gene TRBV5-1; the D gene is possibly TRBD1 (5 bases). Trimming pared 0 bases from V and 5 bases from J, leaving 11 bases between. Germline values: CDR1 SGHRS, CDR2 YFSETQ. This CDR3 has 14 amino acids. In DNA, the CDR3 is TGCGCCAGCAGCTTGGGGCAGGGTTTGGAGACCCAGTACTTC. Protein product: CASSLGQGLETQYF.

This chain uses TRBV6-5 with TRBJ1-4; 8 nucleotides line up with TRBD1. The CDR3 is made up of 14 amino acids. Trimming took 7 bases from V and 9 from J; bases not matched to a gene: 10. CDR1 and CDR2 (germline): MNHEY, SVGAGI. CDR3 DNA: TGTGCCAGCAACCCAGGGGGCTTTTATCAAAAACTGTTTTTT. Residues: CASNPGGFYQKLFF.

This clone has more than one count but fewer than ten. The rearrangement joins TRBV7-3 to TRBJ1-1; the D gene is possibly TRBD1 (5 bases). Trimming took 1 base from V and 5 from J, leaving 11 bases between them. Germline V gene lookup returns CDR1 SGHTA and CDR2 FQGTGA. The CDR3 contains 14 residues. CDR3 residues: CASSLNVGGTEAFF. The CDR3 DNA is TGTGCCAGCAGCTTAAATGTTGGGGGGACTGAAGCTTTCTTT.

This clone was observed once. The chain combines TRBV15 with TRBJ1-2; D is uncertain. V was clipped by 0 bases and J by 3 bases, with 5 bases between them. The CDR3 covers 13 residues. Germline CDR1 is LNHNV and CDR2 is YYDKDF (reference sequence). The CDR3 DNA sequence: TGTGCCACCAGCAGAGACGGGGACTATGGCTACACCTTC. Protein sequence: CATSRDGDYGYTF. Complete variable domain (other parts from reference TRBV15 and TRBJ1-2): DAMVIQNPRYQVTQFGKPVTLSCSQTLNHNVMYWYQQKSSQAPKLLFHYYDKDFNNEADTPDNFQSRRPNTSFCFLDIRSPGLGDTAMYLCATSRDGDYGYTFGSGTRLTVV.

The chain links TRBV5-6 to TRBJ2-2; 7 bases match TRBD1. Germline V gives CDR1 SGHDT, CDR2 YYEEEE. The CDR3 covers 16 residues. V trimming: 0 bases; J trimming: 5 bases; junction bases outside the gene matches: 7. The CDR3 loop reads CASSLGRTGWTGELFF. In nucleotides, the CDR3 is TGTGCCAGCAGCTTGGGCAGGACAGGTTGGACCGGGGAGCTGTTTTTT.

CDR3 sequence (DNA): TGTGCCAGCAGTTACACGGGGGGCGGGAGCTATGGCTACACCTTC. Its translation: CASSYTGGGSYGYTF. The chain has TRBV6-5 and TRBJ1-2; TRBD1 is a possible D gene (6 bases). With 2 bases removed from V and 4 bases from J, the gap between germline ends came to 14 bases. CDR1 is MNHEY and CDR2 is SVGAGI in the germline V gene. The CDR3 totals 15 residues.

The chain recombines TRBV19 with TRBJ1-2, with D perhaps matching TRBD1 (6 bases). Looked up from germline, CDR1 is LNHDA and CDR2 is SQIVND (reference sequence). Trimming removed 3 bases at V and 3 bases at J, with 11 bases between. The CDR3 extends over 14 amino acids. CDR3 region: CASSITGPDYGYTF. The DNA for the CDR3 is TGTGCCAGTAGTATTACAGGGCCCGACTATGGCTACACCTTC.